The rows below give T cell receptor beta chains drawn from one sample of a study of CD8 T cells in Susac syndrome. From the immunoSEQ multiplex PCR reads, TCRdb called clonotypes with MiXCR, one entry per CDR3 protein. The sample has approximately 210,000 distinct CDR3 sequences, roughly 93% seen once. Sequenced input: CD4+ T cells from PBMCs. These receptors came from a human donor with Susac syndrome. CDR3s include the opening cysteine and the closing phenylalanine or tryptophan. Fields, in order: V gene, clone size, J gene, D gene, CDR3 DNA, CDR3 protein. A D gene is named only where the DNA matches it firmly. Clone size is stated in some rows and not others, as once, few, many or a class when expanded.

V: TRBV7-3
size: .
J: TRBJ1-6
D: .
DNA: TGTGCCAGCAGCATAACAGTCAATTCACCCCTCCACTTT
CDR3: CASSITVNSPLHF

V: TRBV7-6
size: .
J: TRBJ1-1
D: .
DNA: TGTGCCAGCAGCTTCCGGGTGAACACTGAAGCTTTCTTT
CDR3: CASSFRVNTEAFF

V: TRBV29-1
size: .
J: TRBJ1-1
D: .
DNA: TGCAGCGTTGAAGATCTGGCGGCATTTGGCACTGAAGCTTTCTTT
CDR3: CSVEDLAAFGTEAFF

V: TRBV27
size: .
J: TRBJ2-2
D: .
DNA: TGTGCCAGCAGTTTTTCTTCACGTACCGGGGAGCTGTTTTTT
CDR3: CASSFSSRTGELFF

V: TRBV5-1
size: .
J: TRBJ2-3
D: .
DNA: TGCGCCAGCCACTCCGGCGGTAGGGGGGGCCTGCCAGATACGCAGTATTTT
CDR3: CASHSGGRGGLPDTQYF

V: TRBV27
size: once
J: TRBJ2-5
D: .
DNA: TGTGCCAGCAGTTCGCACCTCCTCGGGACCCAGTACTTC
CDR3: CASSSHLLGTQYF

V: TRBV28
size: .
J: TRBJ1-6
D: .
DNA: TGTGCCAGCAGTTTGGATCAGGGCTCCTATAATTCACCCCTCCACTTT
CDR3: CASSLDQGSYNSPLHF

V: TRBV28
size: .
J: TRBJ2-3
D: TRBD1
DNA: TGTGCCAGCAGCCCGACAGGGGGCAACACAGATACGCAGTATTTT
CDR3: CASSPTGGNTDTQYF

V: TRBV19
size: .
J: TRBJ2-1
D: .
DNA: TGTGCCAGTAGTTTACAGGGTTGGTCCTACAATGAGCAGTTCTTC
CDR3: CASSLQGWSYNEQFF

V: TRBV18
size: .
J: TRBJ1-6
D: .
DNA: TGTGCCAGCTCAGCACTACAGGAATTCGGTTCACCCCTCCACTTT
CDR3: CASSALQEFGSPLHF

V: TRBV5-1
size: .
J: TRBJ2-7
D: .
DNA: TGCGCCAGCAGCTTGGCCACGGGGGACTACGAGCAGTACTTC
CDR3: CASSLATGDYEQYF

V: TRBV29-1
size: .
J: TRBJ1-2
D: TRBD1
DNA: TGCAGCGCTCAACAGGGGGCCAAGGGCTACACCTTC
CDR3: CSAQQGAKGYTF

V: TRBV28
size: once
J: TRBJ2-2
D: TRBD2
DNA: TGTGCCAGCAGTCCCGAGGGGAGGGACACCGGGGAGCTGTTTTTT
CDR3: CASSPEGRDTGELFF

V: TRBV7-6
size: .
J: TRBJ1-3
D: .
DNA: TGTGCCAGCAGCAGCCGGACGGGGGCCTCTGGAAACACCATATATTTT
CDR3: CASSSRTGASGNTIYF

V: TRBV7-2
size: once
J: TRBJ2-5
D: .
DNA: TGTGCCAGCAGCCCCCCTAGCCCAGGCCAAGAGACCCAGTACTTC
CDR3: CASSPPSPGQETQYF

V: TRBV5-6
size: .
J: TRBJ2-2
D: .
DNA: TGTGCCAGCAGGCCTCTCCAGGGGACCGGGGAGCTGTTTTTT
CDR3: CASRPLQGTGELFF

V: TRBV14
size: .
J: TRBJ2-3
D: .
DNA: TGTGCCAGCAGCCAAGTGTGGCCCAGCCCGCAGTATTTT
CDR3: CASSQVWPSPQYF

V: TRBV20-1
size: .
J: TRBJ2-5
D: .
DNA: TGCAGTGCTAGAGTCGCGGCAGGGAGAGAGACCCAGTACTTC
CDR3: CSARVAAGRETQYF

V: TRBV20-1
size: .
J: TRBJ2-7
D: .
DNA: TGCAGTGCTCCCATTAAGGGTGCCTACGAGCAGTACTTC
CDR3: CSAPIKGAYEQYF

V: TRBV30
size: .
J: TRBJ1-1
D: .
DNA: TGTGCCTGGGGGGCAGCTGAAGCTTTCTTT
CDR3: CAWGAAEAFF

V: TRBV6-4
size: .
J: TRBJ2-3
D: .
DNA: TGTGCCAGCAGTGAAGAGACTATGACAGATACGCAGTATTTT
CDR3: CASSEETMTDTQYF

V: TRBV18
size: few
J: TRBJ2-5
D: .
DNA: TGTGCCAGCTCACAAGGAGGGAGAGAGACCCAGTACTTC
CDR3: CASSQGGRETQYF

V: TRBV15
size: .
J: TRBJ1-1
D: .
DNA: TGTGCCACCAGCAGGAAAGGCGAGGGCACTGAAGCTTTCTTT
CDR3: CATSRKGEGTEAFF